The following is a TCR beta chain sequence with its context. Antigen: not known. The PCR employed 60 Vbeta primers together with 13 Jbeta primers. Profiling relied on immunoSEQ multiplex PCR, and the TCRdb table lists in-frame clones only, not all of them. The table includes 150,000 or so clones, roughly 79% detected once. The record originates from a study of cytomegalovirus exposure and HLA in healthy donors. Notes on the study in general: Per a later analysis, 16,951 TCR beta sequences showed association with HLA alleles at 0.05 false discovery rate.

The CDR3 length is 13 residues. The germline CDR1 and CDR2 sequences are MNHNS and SASEGT. V lost 6 bases to trimming and J lost 2 bases; unmatched junction nucleotides: 3. The chain employs TRBV6-1 and TRBJ1-2; TRBD1 matches at 7 bases. The sequence was obtained from a man in his forties in good health and CMV-seropositive. Material for sequencing was PBMCs. In nucleotides, the CDR3 is TGTGCCAGCAGACTGACAGGGAACTATGGCTACACCTTC. Protein sequence: CASRLTGNYGYTF.